These 6 T cell receptor beta chains share one sample of origin, sequenced in a study of T cells expressing NK-cell markers. TCRdb re-called the 5' RACE reads and shows each CDR3 protein once, DNA omitted. There are hundreds of thousands of distinct CDR3 sequences in the sample, with about 4.2% held by the top ten. Sequencing used blood T cells: a sorted CD56 or NKG2C T cell subset, CD4+ or CD8+ T cells, or bulk PBMC T cells (not recorded which). Source of these receptors: a woman between 18 and 75 years old in good health.

The chain couples TRBV7-2 to TRBJ2-1. Germline V gene lookup returns CDR1 SGHTA and CDR2 FQGNSA. The CDR3 extends over 16 amino acids. The chain's CDR3 is CASSPTGSSSHNEQFF.

The gene calls are TRBV7-2 and TRBJ2-7; TCRdb returns TRBD1, unconfirmable since there is no DNA. This CDR3 has 14 residues. From germline, CDR1 is SGHTA and CDR2 FQGNSA. The CDR3 is CASSSVTSIYEQYF.

This chain connects TRBV4-3 to TRBJ2-5. Germline loops: CDR1 LGHNA, CDR2 YSLEER. This CDR3 region has 15 residues. The CDR3 loop is CASSPRWGRSETQYF.

V usage is TRBV4-3 and J usage is TRBJ2-3; TCRdb calls TRBD1, which cannot be checked without DNA. Germline CDR1 reads LGHNA; CDR2 reads YSLEER. The length of the CDR3 is 15 residues. The CDR3 loop is CASSQRGVYTDTQYF.

This chain joins TRBV6-5 and TRBJ1-2; TCRdb designates TRBD1, a call that cannot be tested without DNA. Germline lookup yields CDR1 MNHEY and CDR2 SVGAGI. The CDR3 loop spans 16 amino acids. The CDR3 protein is CASSYYHRGPSYGYTF.

CDR3 loop: CASSLKGWRGNTIYF. V and J are TRBV7-2 and TRBJ1-3. The CDR3 is made up of 15 amino acids. Germline-derived CDR1 and CDR2 are SGHTA and FQGNSA.